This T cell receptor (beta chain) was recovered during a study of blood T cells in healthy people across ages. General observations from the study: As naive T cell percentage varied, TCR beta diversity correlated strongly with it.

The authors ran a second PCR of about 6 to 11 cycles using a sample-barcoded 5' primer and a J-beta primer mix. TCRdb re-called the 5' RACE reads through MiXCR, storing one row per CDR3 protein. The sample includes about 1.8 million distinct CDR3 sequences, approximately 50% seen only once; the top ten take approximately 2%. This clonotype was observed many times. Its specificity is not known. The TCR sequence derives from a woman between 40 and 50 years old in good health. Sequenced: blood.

In DNA form, the CDR3 reads TGTGCCAGCAGCTTAGTCCTAGCCGATACGCAGTATTTT. Residues: CASSLVLADTQYF. The chain joins TRBV7-2 to TRBJ2-3; TRBD2 is a possible D gene (5 bases). There are 13 residues in the CDR3. The germline V gene encodes CDR1 SGHTA and CDR2 FQGNSA. The ends were cut back, 1 base at V and 6 bases at J, with 8 bases in the middle.